These T cell receptor beta chains were read from a single sample in a study of blood T cell repertoires in COVID-19. Using immunoSEQ multiplex PCR, the repertoire was profiled, and TCRdb retains in-frame clones only, with some absent. Of fewer than 350,000 clones in the sample, around 84% were seen once. The sample was PBMCs or T cells enriched from blood (not recorded which). These receptors were collected from a woman in her twenties or thirties who had been exposed to COVID-19. Both conserved end residues are part of each CDR3. A D gene is named only where the DNA matches it firmly. Clone size, where shown, is once, few, many, or a class for clones that have expanded.

V gene,clone size,J gene,D gene,CDR3 protein,CDR3 DNA
TRBV14,NA,TRBJ2-2,TRBD2,CASSRREARTGELFF,TGTGCCAGCAGCAGGCGGGAGGCGAGGACCGGGGAGCTGTTTTTT
TRBV10-2,NA,TRBJ2-3,TRBD1,CASPPGDRSTDTQYF,TGCGCCAGCCCGCCTGGGGACAGAAGCACAGATACGCAGTATTTT
TRBV2,NA,TRBJ2-7,TRBD2,CASGRGEQYF,TGTGCTAGCGGGCGGGGTGAGCAGTACTTC
TRBV10-3,NA,TRBJ1-2,NA,CAISESGGGYTF,TGTGCCATCAGTGAGTCCGGAGGTGGCTACACCTTC
TRBV11-2,NA,TRBJ2-2,TRBD2,CASRDRGDLNTGELFF,TGTGCCAGCAGGGATCGGGGGGACCTTAACACCGGGGAGCTGTTTTTT
TRBV6-5,NA,TRBJ2-1,TRBD2,CASSVAGASYNEQFF,TGTGCCAGCAGCGTAGCGGGAGCGTCCTACAATGAGCAGTTCTTC
TRBV9,NA,TRBJ2-5,NA,CASSAEGTLEETQYF,TGTGCCAGCAGCGCCGAAGGGACTCTCGAGGAGACCCAGTACTTC
TRBV9,once,TRBJ2-7,TRBD1,CASSVEGAAYEQYF,TGTGCCAGCAGCGTAGAGGGGGCCGCGTACGAGCAGTACTTC
TRBV25-1,NA,TRBJ2-1,NA,CASRGRDGSLNEQFF,TGTGCCAGTAGGGGCAGGGATGGCTCGCTCAATGAGCAGTTCTTC
TRBV9,NA,TRBJ2-7,NA,CASSVEIGGEQYF,TGTGCCAGCAGCGTAGAGATCGGCGGCGAGCAGTACTTC
TRBV7-9,NA,TRBJ1-1,TRBD1,CASSYRTGGNTEAFF,TGTGCCAGCAGCTATAGGACAGGGGGTAACACTGAAGCTTTCTTT
TRBV5-4,NA,TRBJ1-1,TRBD1,CASSYGQGRHEAFF,TGTGCCAGCAGCTACGGACAGGGAAGGCATGAAGCTTTCTTT
TRBV2,few,TRBJ1-2,NA,CAGRGRVGYTF,TGTGCCGGGCGAGGGAGGGTGGGCTACACCTTC
TRBV4-2,NA,TRBJ2-7,NA,CASSQGRNEQYF,TGTGCCAGCAGCCAGGGCAGGAACGAGCAGTACTTC
TRBV28,NA,TRBJ1-6,TRBD1,CASSPQGLGRVDSPLHF,TGTGCCAGCAGCCCACAGGGGTTGGGCAGGGTCGATTCACCCCTCCACTTT
TRBV5-4,once,TRBJ1-6,NA,CGGTSEKNSPLHF,TGTGGAGGTACCTCTGAGAAAAATTCACCCCTCCACTTT
TRBV5-5,NA,TRBJ1-1,NA,CASNLYGNTEAFF,TGTGCCAGCAACCTATATGGGAACACTGAAGCTTTCTTT
TRBV6-5,NA,TRBJ2-2,NA,CASSSPTGRTGELFF,TGTGCCAGCAGTTCCCCCACAGGGCGTACCGGGGAGCTGTTTTTT
TRBV30,NA,TRBJ1-2,NA,CAWSVGGGYTF,TGTGCCTGGAGTGTAGGGGGTGGCTACACCTTC
TRBV3-1/TRBV3-2,NA,TRBJ1-2,NA,CASSQVPGGFGGYTF,TGTGCCAGCAGCCAAGTGCCCGGGGGTTTCGGTGGCTACACCTTC
TRBV28,NA,TRBJ1-3,NA,CASSLPGISGNTIYF,TGTGCCAGCAGTTTACCAGGGATCTCTGGAAACACCATATATTTT
TRBV13,NA,TRBJ1-4,TRBD1,CASSRGQGFDEKLFF,TGTGCCAGCAGCCGGGGACAGGGATTTGATGAAAAACTGTTTTTT
TRBV11-2,NA,TRBJ2-5,NA,CASSQLTVPQETQYF,TGTGCCAGCAGCCAATTGACAGTGCCACAAGAGACCCAGTACTTC
TRBV18,NA,TRBJ2-5,TRBD1,CASSPYFGTGDETQYF,TGTGCCAGCTCACCTTACTTTGGGACAGGGGACGAGACCCAGTACTTC
TRBV28,NA,TRBJ1-5,NA,CAGAGGDQPQHF,TGTGCGGGAGCGGGGGGCGATCAGCCCCAGCATTTT
TRBV5-4,once,TRBJ2-5,TRBD1,CASGGQQETQYF,TGTGCCAGCGGGGGACAGCAAGAGACCCAGTACTTC
TRBV7-9,many,TRBJ1-2,NA,CASSPTSSTGYTF,TGTGCCAGCAGCCCCACTTCGAGCACTGGCTACACCTTC
TRBV3-1/TRBV3-2,NA,TRBJ1-2,NA,CASSQDNRYGYTF,TGTGCCAGCAGCCAAGATAATCGCTATGGCTACACCTTC
TRBV5-1,NA,TRBJ2-3,NA,CASSSGLQGFPDTQYF,TGCGCCAGCAGCTCCGGTCTACAGGGTTTCCCAGATACGCAGTATTTT
TRBV28,once,TRBJ2-1,NA,CASTGPRGSNEQFF,TGTGCCAGTACTGGACCAAGGGGCAGCAATGAGCAGTTCTTC
TRBV30,few,TRBJ1-2,NA,CAWSVDSAVGGYTF,TGTGCCTGGAGTGTTGATAGCGCCGTCGGAGGCTACACCTTC
TRBV19,NA,TRBJ2-5,NA,CASSPRLVPPQETQYF,TGTGCCAGTAGCCCTCGACTAGTTCCCCCCCAAGAGACCCAGTACTTC
TRBV7-6,NA,TRBJ2-1,NA,CASSLGHNEQFF,TGTGCCAGCAGCTTAGGGCACAATGAGCAGTTCTTC